A selection of T cell receptor beta chains follows, all from one sample in a study of CD8+ T cells in alopecia areata. The table came from immunoSEQ multiplex PCR; TCRdb's copy has only in-frame clones and leaves some out. The table lists 120,000 or so clones, approximately 57% of them singletons. Specimen: CD4+ T cells sorted from blood, collected at week 4, from a patient treated with tofacitinib. The receptors derive from a human donor with alopecia areata. Each CDR3 is given with its conserved first and last residue. The order of the fields is CDR3 DNA, CDR3 protein, D gene, clone size, V gene, J gene, CDR3 length. D genes are given only for firm matches. Clone size is not always given. Where it is, it says once, few, many or a class for expanded clones.

cdr3_nt: TGTGCTAGTGGCCCCCCCGGTCCGGCGGCGAAAGCTTTCTTT
cdr3_aa: CASGPPGPAAKAFF
d_call: -
clone_size: few
v_call: TRBV12-5
j_call: TRBJ1-1
cdr3_length: 14

cdr3_nt: TGTGCCACCAGCAGAGGCACCGGGACTAGAACGTATTTT
cdr3_aa: CATSRGTGTRTYF
d_call: TRBD2
clone_size: -
v_call: TRBV15
j_call: TRBJ2-3
cdr3_length: 13

cdr3_nt: TGTGCCAGCAGCCGTGGGTACGAGCAGTACTTC
cdr3_aa: CASSRGYEQYF
d_call: -
clone_size: -
v_call: TRBV5-4
j_call: TRBJ2-7
cdr3_length: 11

cdr3_nt: TGTGCCAGCAGTGAAGCCTCCTCCTACGAGCAGTACTTC
cdr3_aa: CASSEASSYEQYF
d_call: -
clone_size: -
v_call: TRBV25-1
j_call: TRBJ2-7
cdr3_length: 13

cdr3_nt: TGTGCCAGCAGCCGAGCCCCGTGGGGGGCCTCGAGGGAGGGAGAGACCCAGTACTTC
cdr3_aa: CASSRAPWGASREGETQYF
d_call: -
clone_size: -
v_call: TRBV7-8
j_call: TRBJ2-5
cdr3_length: 19

cdr3_nt: TGCAGCGTTGGGGAAGGTGAAAAACTGTTTTTT
cdr3_aa: CSVGEGEKLFF
d_call: -
clone_size: -
v_call: TRBV29-1
j_call: TRBJ1-4
cdr3_length: 11

cdr3_nt: TGTGCCGGATCAGATGTAGCTGAAGCTTTCTTT
cdr3_aa: CAGSDVAEAFF
d_call: -
clone_size: -
v_call: TRBV30
j_call: TRBJ1-1
cdr3_length: 11

cdr3_nt: TGCAGCGTGACAAAAGGGACAGGTCATGGCAACGAGCAGTACTTC
cdr3_aa: CSVTKGTGHGNEQYF
d_call: TRBD1
clone_size: once
v_call: TRBV29-1
j_call: TRBJ2-7
cdr3_length: 15

cdr3_nt: TGTGCCAGCAGCCGAGACGGGGGGAACACCGGGGAGCTGTTTTTT
cdr3_aa: CASSRDGGNTGELFF
d_call: -
clone_size: -
v_call: TRBV7-9
j_call: TRBJ2-2
cdr3_length: 15

cdr3_nt: TGCGCCAGCAGCTTGGTGGAGGGGGACTATGGCTACACCTTC
cdr3_aa: CASSLVEGDYGYTF
d_call: -
clone_size: -
v_call: TRBV5-1
j_call: TRBJ1-2
cdr3_length: 14

cdr3_nt: TGCAGCGTTGAAGGGGGTCTTGATACGCAGTATTTT
cdr3_aa: CSVEGGLDTQYF
d_call: -
clone_size: few
v_call: TRBV29-1
j_call: TRBJ2-3
cdr3_length: 12

cdr3_nt: TGCAGCGTTAAAGGGGTTTTTAATCAGCCCCAGCATTTT
cdr3_aa: CSVKGVFNQPQHF
d_call: -
clone_size: few
v_call: TRBV29-1
j_call: TRBJ1-5
cdr3_length: 13

cdr3_nt: TGTGCCAGCAGTGAAGCTTCAGGATCCAAACTGTTTTTT
cdr3_aa: CASSEASGSKLFF
d_call: -
clone_size: -
v_call: TRBV2
j_call: TRBJ1-4
cdr3_length: 13

cdr3_nt: TGTGCCAGCAGGGAGAAGACAGGGGAATACAATGAGCAGTTCTTC
cdr3_aa: CASREKTGEYNEQFF
d_call: TRBD1
clone_size: -
v_call: TRBV2
j_call: TRBJ2-1
cdr3_length: 15